Listed below are T cell receptor beta chains from one sample, sequenced in a study of shared clonotypes between healthy human individuals. The data were produced by immunoSEQ multiplex PCR, yet TCRdb's version contains in-frame clones alone and is incomplete. The sample holds under 850,000 clones, roughly 72% seen once. The sample comprised memory CD4+ T cells sorted from blood. All receptors come from a woman aged 25 to 45 in good health. Both conserved end residues are part of each CDR3. The D gene is left open where the match is weak. Only some rows state a clone size, as once, few, many or a class for expanded clones.

clone size	V gene	D gene	J gene	CDR3 DNA	CDR3 protein
-	TRBV28	TRBD2	TRBJ2-7	TGTGCCAGCAGTTTAGGGGGACTAGACCTCTACGAGCAGTACTTC	CASSLGGLDLYEQYF
-	TRBV2	-	TRBJ2-3	TGTGCCAGCGTGGAGGGGGGAGATACGCAGTATTTT	CASVEGGDTQYF
few	TRBV4-2	TRBD1	TRBJ1-1	TGTGCCAGCAGCAAGGGACAGGGGGACACTGAAGCTTTCTTT	CASSKGQGDTEAFF
-	TRBV5-1	-	TRBJ2-2	TGCGCCAGCAGCTTGAACTGGCTAGCGAACACCGGGGAGCTGTTTTTT	CASSLNWLANTGELFF
-	TRBV30	TRBD1	TRBJ1-3	TGTGCCTGGAGTTACTCCGGACAGGGGGCTGCTTCCTCTGGAAACACCATATATTTT	CAWSYSGQGAASSGNTIYF
-	TRBV30	TRBD1	TRBJ2-7	TGTGCTATCGGGTCCGTTACAGGGGGCCCCCACGAGCAGTACTTC	CAIGSVTGGPHEQYF
-	TRBV6-6	TRBD2	TRBJ2-1	TGTGCCAGCAGCCGCGGACTAGCGGGAGAGTGGGGGCAGTTCTTC	CASSRGLAGEWGQFF
-	TRBV29-1	-	TRBJ1-2	TGCAGCGTTGAAGATCTGGATAACTATGGCTACACCTTC	CSVEDLDNYGYTF
-	TRBV4-2	TRBD2	TRBJ2-5	TGTGCCAGCAGCTCCACGGGACTAGCGGGAGAGACCCAGTACTTC	CASSSTGLAGETQYF
-	TRBV10-3	-	TRBJ2-2	TGTGCCATCAGTGATTCCCGACTAGGGGGATACGGGGAGCTGTTTTTT	CAISDSRLGGYGELFF
few	TRBV28	-	TRBJ2-7	TGTGCCAGCAAAATTGCAGGGGTCCACGAGCAGTACTTC	CASKIAGVHEQYF
-	TRBV6-1	-	TRBJ1-4	TGTGCCAGCTGGAGCGAAAAACTGTTTTTT	CASWSEKLFF
-	TRBV4-1	-	TRBJ2-1	TGCGCCAGCAGCCGGAGTCCTGATTCGACCTTTGAGCAGTTCTTC	CASSRSPDSTFEQFF
-	TRBV5-4	TRBD1	TRBJ1-4	TGTGCCAGCAGCATCAAATTGACAGGGGGCATAGAAAAACTGTTTTTT	CASSIKLTGGIEKLFF
once	TRBV19	-	TRBJ1-1	TGTGCCAGTAGCAAGGGGACATACACTGAAGCTTTCTTT	CASSKGTYTEAFF
-	TRBV28	-	TRBJ2-5	TGTGCCAGCAATGAGGGGCGTCGAGAGACCCAGTACTTC	CASNEGRRETQYF
-	TRBV27	-	TRBJ1-1	TGTGCCAGCAGTTTATACGGGGGGTCGGCTTTCTTT	CASSLYGGSAFF
-	TRBV28	-	TRBJ2-3	TGTGCCAGCAGTTCCGGATTAGGCACAGATACGCAGTATTTT	CASSSGLGTDTQYF
-	TRBV5-6	-	TRBJ1-4	TGTGCCAGCAGCTCGTCAGCGGGCCCGGGGGAAAAACTGTTTTTT	CASSSSAGPGEKLFF
once	TRBV6-5	-	TRBJ1-2	TGTGCCAGCAGTCTTCTGGATGGCTACACCTTC	CASSLLDGYTF
few	TRBV4-1	-	TRBJ2-2	TGCGCCAGCAGCCAAGCGAGGGTTGAGACCGGGGAGCTGTTTTTT	CASSQARVETGELFF
once	TRBV13	-	TRBJ1-1	TGTGCCAGCAGCTTGGGGGGGAGGACTGAAGCTTTCTTT	CASSLGGRTEAFF
-	TRBV11-2	-	TRBJ2-5	TGTGCCAGCAGCAATTTTAGGGGCGGAGAGACCCAGTACTTC	CASSNFRGGETQYF
few	TRBV10-3	-	TRBJ1-1	TGTGCCATCAGTGAGAAGGACAAGAACACTGAAGCTTTCTTT	CAISEKDKNTEAFF
-	TRBV18	-	TRBJ1-2	TGTGCCAGCTCACCCAACGGTGGGCCCCTCAGGGGCGGTGGTGGTGGCTACACCTTC	CASSPNGGPLRGGGGGYTF
-	TRBV5-1	-	TRBJ2-7	TGCGCCAGCAGCGATAGCGAGGAGGGCGAGCAGTACTTC	CASSDSEEGEQYF
-	TRBV14	-	TRBJ1-1	TGTGCCAGCAGCCAAGGACGAGTCACTGAAGCTTTCTTT	CASSQGRVTEAFF
-	TRBV7-2	-	TRBJ2-6	TGTGCCAGCAGCTTTCCCGGGACCTCTGGGGCCAACGTCCTGACTTTC	CASSFPGTSGANVLTF
once	TRBV27	TRBD1	TRBJ2-5	TGTGCCAGCACCCCGGGACAGGGTATCTCGGAGACCCAGTACTTC	CASTPGQGISETQYF
-	TRBV27	-	TRBJ2-1	TGTGCCAGCAGTTTACGACCAGACTACAATGAGCAGTTCTTC	CASSLRPDYNEQFF
few	TRBV5-4	-	TRBJ2-1	TGTGCCAGCAGTCGTAAGGCCGGGAATGAGCAGTTCTTC	CASSRKAGNEQFF
-	TRBV7-2	-	TRBJ2-7	TGTGCCAGCAGCGTAGGCATAACCCGGGACTCCCTAGGCGGCGAGCAGTACTTC	CASSVGITRDSLGGEQYF
-	TRBV10-3	-	TRBJ2-7	TGTGCCATCAGTGAGAGGCCCACTAGCTCCTACGAGCAGTACTTC	CAISERPTSSYEQYF
-	TRBV23-1	-	TRBJ1-2	TGCGCCAGCAGTCGTCGTGATGGGGCAGGCTATGGCTACACCTTC	CASSRRDGAGYGYTF
-	TRBV5-1	-	TRBJ2-3	TGCGCCAGCAGCCCCGGGGAGTTCCCCACAGATACGCAGTATTTT	CASSPGEFPTDTQYF
once	TRBV5-6	TRBD2	TRBJ2-7	TGTGCCAGCAGCATCACTAGCGGGAGGTTCCACGAGCAGTACTTC	CASSITSGRFHEQYF
few	TRBV5-4	TRBD2	TRBJ2-3	TGTGCCAGCAGCCTCAGCGGGGGTACCACAGATACGCAGTATTTT	CASSLSGGTTDTQYF
-	TRBV6-1	TRBD1	TRBJ2-1	TGTGCCACCTTGAGGGTGACAGGGATTAATGAGCAGTTCTTC	CATLRVTGINEQFF
few	TRBV28	TRBD1	TRBJ1-5	TGTGCCAGCAGTTTAGCCCAGGGGGGCCAGCCCCAGCATTTT	CASSLAQGGQPQHF
-	TRBV13	-	TRBJ1-1	TGTGCCAGCAGCTCGTGGGCGACAGGCATTATGAACACTGAAGCTTTCTTT	CASSSWATGIMNTEAFF
-	TRBV5-4	TRBD2	TRBJ2-1	TGTGCCAGCAGCTACGGACTAGTAAATGAGCAGTTCTTC	CASSYGLVNEQFF
-	TRBV29-1	-	TRBJ2-7	TGCAGCGTTCGCAGCGGCTCCTACGAGCAGTACTTC	CSVRSGSYEQYF
many	TRBV19	-	TRBJ2-5	TGTGCCAGTAGTACCCGGGACGGAGAGACCCAGTACTTC	CASSTRDGETQYF
few	TRBV25-1	-	TRBJ1-2	TGTGCCAGCAGTGAATGGGGGGGAAATGGCTACACCTTC	CASSEWGGNGYTF
-	TRBV18	-	TRBJ1-1	TGTGCCAGCTCCTCGGGGCAGGCGCTTGGACTTGAAGCTTTCTTT	CASSSGQALGLEAFF